This T cell receptor beta chain was identified in a study of blood T cell repertoires in COVID-19. Overall study: Spain, Italy and the United States supplied samples that represented acute and convalescent COVID-19. T cells, B-cell-depleted T cells, or PBMCs provided the cDNA or gDNA that served as material.

V trimming: 1 base; J trimming: 2 bases; junction bases outside the gene matches: 1. This CDR3 has 16 residues. Germline CDR1 SGHDT, CDR2 YYEEEE. As originally analysed: By means of reference gene primer amplification, nucleated cell counts were estimated. The repertoire was sequenced with immunoSEQ multiplex PCR; TCRdb's copy has only in-frame clones and lacks some. V, J and clone size are taken as reported in that table, and D and trimming were inferred from the DNA itself. The top ten hold 10% to 15% of the sample, which has nearly 60,000 clones, 90% seen once. This clonotype originated in a man in his 60s with active COVID-19. This rearrangement joins TRBV5-6 to TRBJ2-3; 13 bases map to TRBD2. Sequenced material: peripheral blood. The CDR3 coding sequence is TGTGCCAGCAGCTTGACTAGCGGGGGGGACACAGATACGCAGTATTTT. Its translation is CASSLTSGGDTDTQYF. The full variable domain, completed using reference TRBV5-6 and TRBJ2-3, is DAGVTQSPTHLIKTRGQQVTLRCSPKSGHDTVSWYQQALGQGPQFIFQYYEEEERQRGNFPDRFSGHQFPNYSSELNVNALLLGDSALYLCASSLTSGGDTDTQYFGPGTRLTVL.